This T cell receptor (beta chain) was retrieved from a study of early T cells in non-severe SARS-CoV-2 infection. Study-wide results and caveats: Sequences matched to VDJdb favored anti-spike CD8 responses, while private and CD4 specificities were missed.

The CDR3 contains 16 residues. The ends were cut back, 4 bases at V and 4 bases at J, with 18 bases in the middle. Germline V lookup: CDR1 SGHTA, CDR2 FQGNSA. Each CDR3 protein gets one entry after TCRdb re-called the 5' RACE reads with MiXCR. Of roughly 41,000 distinct CDR3 sequences listed, over 4% are singletons. On this clonotype: Its antigen remains unidentified.

Material for sequencing was whole blood. J is TRBJ2-3 and V is TRBV7-2; no clear D. The TCR sequence derives from an adult who was a healthcare worker with PCR-confirmed SARS-CoV-2 infection or an uninfected control (not recorded which). The CDR3 DNA follows: TGTGCCAGCAGCTACGCCGCCCGGTCCACAGCAGATACGCAGTATTTT. Translation: CASSYAARSTADTQYF.